These 10 T cell receptor beta chains share one sample of origin, sequenced in a study of T cells in women clearing cervical HPV infection. The assay was immunoSEQ multiplex PCR, and TCRdb's table has in-frame clones only and misses some. This sample's clone table lists about 40,000 clones. The sequencing input was blood buffy coat. The receptors stem from a woman between 18 and 70 years old with a cervical HPV16 infection that either progressed to CIN3+ or cleared (not recorded which).

Concerning this clone itself: The observed sequence ends 3 residues before the CDR3 terminus, with the missing tail filled in from the germline J gene. The J gene is TRBJ1-3, the V gene TRBV30, with 9 bases lining up with TRBD1. The J segment lost 9 bases and the V segment lost 0 bases, leaving 3 bases of the junction unmatched. The CDR3 is 13 amino acids. Germline V gene sequence: CDR1 GTSNPN, CDR2 SVGIG (reference sequence). Incomplete CDR3 DNA: TGTGCCTGGAGTGTCGACAGGGGGAGCACC. Translated: CAWSVDRGST. The full CDR3 protein is CAWSVDRGSTIYF. Drawing the rest from reference TRBV30 and TRBJ1-3, the complete variable domain is SQTIHQWPATLVQPVGSPLSLECTVEGTSNPNLYWYRQAAGRGLQLLFYSVGIGQISSEVPQNLSASRPQDRQFILSSKKLLLSDSGFYLCAWSVDRGSTIYFGEGSWLTVV.

Regarding this clone: The read terminates 3 residues ahead of where the CDR3 ends, so the germline J gene completes it. This chain uses TRBV7-7 with TRBJ1-5; D might be TRBD1 (5 bases). Trimming pared 5 bases from V and 4 bases from J, leaving 12 bases between. Germline loops: CDR1 SSHAT, CDR2 FNYEAQ (reference sequence). The CDR3 extends over 14 amino acids. The CDR3 protein is CASSPDSNNQPQHF. Partial CDR3 DNA: TGTGCCAGCAGCCCTGACAGTAATAATCAGCCC.

Of note for this clone: The DNA ends 3 residues before the CDR3 does, and the rest of the CDR3 is filled in from the germline J gene. Other nucleotide sequences in the sample specify the same CDR3. This sequence joins TRBV7-8 and TRBJ2-7; D is uncertain. Germline-derived CDR1 and CDR2 are SGHVS and FQNEAQ. V lost 6 bases and J lost 5, with 17 bases in between. This CDR3 has 14 amino acids. The CDR3 loop reads CASSVMSWLDEQYF. CDR3 bases read: TGTGCCAGCAGTGTCATGAGCTGGTTGGACGAG.

This CDR3 reads CASSIDRTALRDYTF. CDR3 DNA, as far as it was read: TGTGCCAGTAGTATAGATCGGACTGCGTTGCGAGAC. V and J are TRBV19 and TRBJ1-2, with D hard to call. The missing CDR3 end, 3 residues past where the read stops, is filled in from the germline J gene. Per the germline V gene, CDR1 is LNHDA and CDR2 is SQIVND (reference sequence). The CDR3 length is 15 residues.

About this clone itself: The sequenced fragment ends 3 residues before the CDR3 boundary, so the rest is inferred from the germline J gene. The J gene is TRBJ1-4, the V gene TRBV6-1; D is ambiguous. There are 16 residues in the CDR3. Germline CDR1 MNHNS, CDR2 SASEGT. V was pared by 0 bases and J by 4 bases, with 12 bases between. CDR3 DNA, as far as it was read: TGTGCCAGCAGTGAAGCAGGTTATCTAGATAATGAAAAA. Residues: CASSEAGYLDNEK. The full CDR3 protein reads CASSEAGYLDNEKLFF.

A word on this clone: The CDR3 end falls 3 residues outside the read, so it is completed with the germline J gene. The rearrangement joins TRBV10-3 to TRBJ2-7; D remains ambiguous. Trimming pared 0 bases from V and 6 bases from J, leaving 9 bases between. The length of the CDR3 is 13 residues. Germline-derived CDR1 and CDR2 are ENHRY and SYGVKD. CDR3 bases read: TGTGCCATCAGTGAGTCTCTCAGAGTCGAG. Protein: CAISESLRVE. The CDR3 in full is CAISESLRVEQYF.

Details on this clone: The read stops 3 residues short of the end of the CDR3; the missing end is completed from the germline J gene. The rearrangement links TRBV7-8 to TRBJ1-5, with a possible D match to TRBD1 (5 bases). Looked up from germline, CDR1 is SGHVS and CDR2 is FQNEAQ. V dropped 2 bases and J dropped 2 bases, with 16 bases sitting between them. This CDR3 spans 17 amino acids. The CDR3 reads CASSLYGRGSGNQPQHF. The CDR3 DNA, read in part, is TGTGCCAGCAGCTTATACGGTAGGGGATCTGGCAATCAGCCC.

Of note for this clone: The read terminates 3 residues before the CDR3 end, so the remaining end is supplied by the germline J gene. The chain employs TRBV4-1 and TRBJ1-2; D gene ambiguous. This CDR3 region has 12 residues. The germline V gene has CDR1 MGHRA and CDR2 YSYEKL. CDR3 in amino acids: CASSQDFVGYTF. The sequenced part of the CDR3 DNA is TGCGCCAGCAGCCAAGACTTCGTGGGC.

Concerning this clone: The CDR3 is cut off 3 residues early in the read; its end comes from the germline J gene. The V and J genes are TRBV29-1 and TRBJ1-4; TRBD1 is a possible D gene (5 bases). V dropped 6 bases and J dropped 2 bases, with 10 bases sitting between them. The CDR3 extends over 13 amino acids. CDR1 and CDR2 from the germline V gene are SQVTM and ANQGSEA. CDR3 sequence reads: CSVRDWTNEKLFF. The DNA read from the CDR3 is TGCAGCGTCAGGGATTGGACTAATGAAAAA.

Note on this clone: The read stops 3 residues short of the end of the CDR3; the missing end is completed from the germline J gene. The chain combines TRBV20-1 with TRBJ2-1; 9 positions match TRBD2. Germline CDR1 and CDR2: DFQATT and SNEGSKA (reference sequence). This CDR3 spans 14 amino acids. Germline trimming cut 4 bases from V and 0 bases from J; bases unmatched to any gene: 1. The CDR3 region is CSAISGSSYNEQFF. The DNA read from the CDR3 is TGCAGTGCTATTAGCGGGAGCTCCTACAATGAG.